The TCR beta chain described here comes from a study of cytomegalovirus exposure and HLA in healthy donors. CDR1 is KGHSH, CDR2 LQKENI, per germline. The CDR3 is 15 amino acids. The trim removed 1 base at V and 6 bases at J, leaving 6 bases unmatched. A multiplex PCR was run with 60 Vbeta primers and 13 Jbeta primers. Generated by immunoSEQ multiplex PCR, the TCRdb table keeps only in-frame clones and is missing some. There are 150,000 to 200,000 clones in the sample; 80% to 90% occur only once, and almost 2% lies in the top ten. The chain carries TRBV18 and TRBJ1-1; 9 nucleotides align to TRBD1. The source is a young woman in good health and CMV-seronegative. The sample taken for sequencing was PBMCs. DNA of the CDR3: TGTGCCAGCTCACCACAGGGGACAGGGACGGCTGAAGCTTTCTTT. This gives the protein CASSPQGTGTAEAFF.